These T cell receptor beta chains were read from a single sample in a study of long-term antiretroviral therapy in people with HIV. Produced via immunoSEQ multiplex PCR; TCRdb's table is partial and in-frame only. Of roughly 50,000 clones in the sample, about 81% are singletons; the top ten hold 2.5% to 3%. Specimen: unsorted PBMCs, collected 0.8 years after starting antiretroviral therapy. These receptors were collected from a woman between 18 and 30 years old with HIV. CDR3s include the opening cysteine and the closing phenylalanine or tryptophan. The D gene is left open where the match is weak. A row's size may be missing; if present it is once, few, many or a size class.

V: TRBV7-8; size: -; J: TRBJ2-7; D: -; DNA: TGTGCCAGCAGCTTAACAGGGATTTTCTACGAGCAGTACTTC; CDR3: CASSLTGIFYEQYF
V: TRBV9; size: -; J: TRBJ2-3; D: TRBD2; DNA: TGTGCCAGCAGCGTTAGCGGGAGGGGCACAGATACGCAGTATTTT; CDR3: CASSVSGRGTDTQYF
V: TRBV9; size: few; J: TRBJ1-1; D: -; DNA: TGTGCCAGCAGCATGTCAAGAAGGACTGAAGCTTTCTTT; CDR3: CASSMSRRTEAFF
V: TRBV5-6; size: few; J: TRBJ1-3; D: -; DNA: TGTGCCAGCAGCAGAGCTGGGGTCTCTGGAAACACCATATATTTT; CDR3: CASSRAGVSGNTIYF
V: TRBV4-1; size: -; J: TRBJ2-1; D: TRBD2; DNA: TGCGCCAGCAGCCAATTCGGGACTAGCGGGAGGGCCGACAATGAGCAGTTCTTC; CDR3: CASSQFGTSGRADNEQFF
V: TRBV19; size: -; J: TRBJ2-7; D: -; DNA: TGTGCCAGTCAAAAAGGGGCGGGTCTGGACGAGCAGTACTTC; CDR3: CASQKGAGLDEQYF
V: TRBV5-1; size: -; J: TRBJ1-4; D: -; DNA: TGCGCCAGCAGCTTGGTAGGGGTCTCTAATGAAAAACTGTTTTTT; CDR3: CASSLVGVSNEKLFF
V: TRBV13; size: once; J: TRBJ2-5; D: -; DNA: TGTGCCAGCAGCTTAGGATCTGTCCTCGAGACCCAGTACTTC; CDR3: CASSLGSVLETQYF
V: TRBV5-4; size: few; J: TRBJ2-7; D: -; DNA: TGTGCCAGCAGTCAGGGGAGCTCCTACGAGCAGTACTTC; CDR3: CASSQGSSYEQYF
V: TRBV5-1; size: -; J: TRBJ2-3; D: -; DNA: TGCGCCAGCTTTGACGCGGCAGATACGCAGTATTTT; CDR3: CASFDAADTQYF
V: TRBV4-1; size: -; J: TRBJ2-3; D: -; DNA: TGCGCCAGCAGCTTCGCGGGCATAACCAGCACAGATACGCAGTATTTT; CDR3: CASSFAGITSTDTQYF
V: TRBV27; size: -; J: TRBJ1-4; D: -; DNA: TGTGCCAGCAGTTTATTTCCAGGGTTGCGGGAAAAACTGTTTTTT; CDR3: CASSLFPGLREKLFF
V: TRBV19; size: -; J: TRBJ2-1; D: -; DNA: TGTGCCAGTAGTCTTTTCGAGGCAGGGCTCTACAATGAGCAGTTCTTC; CDR3: CASSLFEAGLYNEQFF
V: TRBV7-2; size: -; J: TRBJ2-7; D: -; DNA: TGTGCCAGCAGCTTTTCGAACAGCTTCTACGAGCAGTACTTC; CDR3: CASSFSNSFYEQYF
V: TRBV10-3; size: -; J: TRBJ2-1; D: TRBD2; DNA: TGTGCCCTTGGGGCTAGCGGGACAAATTCCTACAATGAGCAGTTCTTC; CDR3: CALGASGTNSYNEQFF
V: TRBV10-3; size: -; J: TRBJ2-1; D: -; DNA: TGTGCCATCGGATCGCCAGTGGGCAATGAGCAGTTCTTC; CDR3: CAIGSPVGNEQFF
V: TRBV28; size: -; J: TRBJ2-3; D: TRBD2; DNA: TGTGCCAGCAGTAATCCACCGGCTAGCGGCAAGGGGTATTTT; CDR3: CASSNPPASGKGYF
V: TRBV28; size: -; J: TRBJ2-1; D: -; DNA: TGTGCCAGCAGTACGGCTAGTATAAAGGGGGATCGTCCATACAATGAGCAGTTCTTC; CDR3: CASSTASIKGDRPYNEQFF
V: TRBV28; size: -; J: TRBJ2-5; D: -; DNA: TGTGCCAGCACCCCGGGACGGCCAAAGGAAACCCAGTACTTC; CDR3: CASTPGRPKETQYF
V: TRBV4-3; size: -; J: TRBJ2-7; D: TRBD2; DNA: TGCGCCAGCAGCCAAGGCACTAGCGGAGCCTACGAGCAGTACTTC; CDR3: CASSQGTSGAYEQYF
V: TRBV19; size: -; J: TRBJ2-7; D: -; DNA: TGTGCCAGTAGTACATACCGGTACCCCTACGAGCAGTACTTC; CDR3: CASSTYRYPYEQYF
V: TRBV2; size: few; J: TRBJ2-7; D: TRBD1; DNA: TGTGCCAGCAGTGCGGGACAGGGGAGATTAGCCTACGAGCAGTACTTC; CDR3: CASSAGQGRLAYEQYF
V: TRBV5-1; size: -; J: TRBJ2-7; D: -; DNA: TGCGCCAGCAGCCTGTCAGGGGACGAGCAGTACTTC; CDR3: CASSLSGDEQYF
V: TRBV27; size: -; J: TRBJ2-1; D: -; DNA: TGTGCCAGCAGTATCTCCTCCTCCTACAATGAGCAGTTCTTC; CDR3: CASSISSSYNEQFF
V: TRBV6-6; size: -; J: TRBJ2-3; D: -; DNA: TGTGCCAGCAGTTATGCGCCCACAGATACGCAGTATTTT; CDR3: CASSYAPTDTQYF
V: TRBV7-9; size: once; J: TRBJ1-5; D: -; DNA: TGTGCCAGCAGCTTGGTAGGGGTCCAGCCCCAGCATTTT; CDR3: CASSLVGVQPQHF
V: TRBV25-1; size: -; J: TRBJ1-1; D: -; DNA: TGTGCCAGCAGTGAATACGGGATGGGGATTAACACTGAAGCTTTCTTT; CDR3: CASSEYGMGINTEAFF
V: TRBV19; size: -; J: TRBJ1-4; D: -; DNA: TGTGCCAGTAGTATTTACTCCGGGAAACTGTTTTTT; CDR3: CASSIYSGKLFF
V: TRBV7-9; size: -; J: TRBJ1-1; D: -; DNA: TGTGCCAGCAGCCCCCGACGGGAGGACACTGAAGCTTTCTTT; CDR3: CASSPRREDTEAFF
V: TRBV9; size: -; J: TRBJ1-3; D: TRBD1; DNA: TGTGCCAGCAGCGCGGGACAGGGTGGAAACACCATATATTTT; CDR3: CASSAGQGGNTIYF
V: TRBV5-4; size: -; J: TRBJ1-2; D: -; DNA: TGTGCCAGCAGCTTGGGGGCCAGGCATAACTATGGCTACACCTTC; CDR3: CASSLGARHNYGYTF
V: TRBV19; size: -; J: TRBJ2-5; D: -; DNA: TGTGCCAGTAGTAGAACACCGGCCGGGGAGGCCCAGTACTTC; CDR3: CASSRTPAGEAQYF
V: TRBV19; size: -; J: TRBJ2-3; D: -; DNA: TGTGCCAGTAGTATTCGTTCTGGAAGCACAGATACGCAGTATTTT; CDR3: CASSIRSGSTDTQYF
V: TRBV9; size: -; J: TRBJ2-1; D: TRBD2; DNA: TGTGCCAGCAGCGTAGGTCCTAGCGGGCACAATGAGCAGTTCTTC; CDR3: CASSVGPSGHNEQFF
V: TRBV7-9; size: -; J: TRBJ2-7; D: -; DNA: TGTGCCAGCAGCTTAAAGGTCAGCTCCTACGAGCAGTACTTC; CDR3: CASSLKVSSYEQYF
V: TRBV5-6; size: -; J: TRBJ1-1; D: TRBD1; DNA: TGTGCCAGCAGCCCAAGACAGGGCACTGAAGCTTTCTTT; CDR3: CASSPRQGTEAFF
V: TRBV28; size: once; J: TRBJ2-5; D: TRBD1; DNA: TGTGCCAGCAGTCACCTGGGACCGGGACAGGGGAACCAAGAGACCCAGTACTTC; CDR3: CASSHLGPGQGNQETQYF
V: TRBV5-1; size: -; J: TRBJ2-1; D: TRBD2; DNA: TGCGCCAGCAGCCTTATCCCGGGACTAGTAGGCGATGAGCAGTTCTTC; CDR3: CASSLIPGLVGDEQFF
V: TRBV11-2; size: -; J: TRBJ1-1; D: -; DNA: TGTGCCAGCAGCCGTATGGGACAACTCAACACTGAAGCTTTCTTT; CDR3: CASSRMGQLNTEAFF
V: TRBV7-2; size: once; J: TRBJ2-3; D: -; DNA: TGTGCCAGCAGCTTAGAGGGTCGGGCACCAGATACGCAGTATTTT; CDR3: CASSLEGRAPDTQYF
V: TRBV10-3; size: -; J: TRBJ2-7; D: -; DNA: TGTGCCATCAGACCCGGAGGTGGGAGACGGTCCTACGAGCAGTACTTC; CDR3: CAIRPGGGRRSYEQYF
V: TRBV7-8; size: -; J: TRBJ2-6; D: TRBD1; DNA: TGTGCCAGCAGCCCGACAGGGTCCGGGGCCAACGTCCTGACTTTC; CDR3: CASSPTGSGANVLTF
V: TRBV7-2; size: -; J: TRBJ2-1; D: TRBD2; DNA: TGTGCCAGCACCCGGACTAGCGGGAGTTATGAGCAGTTCTTC; CDR3: CASTRTSGSYEQFF
V: TRBV5-1; size: -; J: TRBJ2-7; D: TRBD1; DNA: TGCGCCAGCAGCTTGGGGGACAGGGGCCACGAGCAGTACTTC; CDR3: CASSLGDRGHEQYF
V: TRBV27; size: -; J: TRBJ1-1; D: TRBD1; DNA: TGTGCCAGCAGTCCAGGGGGCGGGAACACTGAAGCTTTCTTT; CDR3: CASSPGGGNTEAFF
V: TRBV4-3; size: -; J: TRBJ2-3; D: TRBD2; DNA: TGCGCCAGCAGCCAAGATTTTAGGCCTAGCGGGGCCTCTAGCACAGATACGCAGTATTTT; CDR3: CASSQDFRPSGASSTDTQYF
V: TRBV7-8; size: -; J: TRBJ1-5; D: TRBD1; DNA: TGTGCCAGCAGCTTAGGCCGCAGGGGGAAAAGCAATCAGCCCCAGCATTTT; CDR3: CASSLGRRGKSNQPQHF
V: TRBV7-2; size: -; J: TRBJ2-6; D: -; DNA: TGTGCCAGCAGCTTGCAGAGCTCTGGGGCCAACGTCCTGACTTTC; CDR3: CASSLQSSGANVLTF